This T cell receptor (beta chain) derives from a study of CD8 T cells in Susac syndrome. Between the trimmed V and J ends, which lost 3 bases and 1 base, there was a span of 9 bases. This CDR3 is built from 14 residues. Per the germline V gene, CDR1 is DFQATT and CDR2 is SNEGSKA (reference sequence). Sequencing of TCR beta was performed on blood CD8+ T cells and on blood CD4+ T cells. Regarding the study as a whole: The study's TCR sequencing and HLA analysis covered a relatively small number of individuals, and the study acknowledged this.

With random hexamers, reverse transcription was performed on about 0.5 to 1 ug of RNA. Each CDR3 protein is one row after TCRdb ran MiXCR on the immunoSEQ multiplex PCR reads. This table holds hundreds of thousands of distinct CDR3 sequences, 85% to 95% found once. Comments on this clonotype: What it binds is not known.

The sample consisted of CD4+ T cells from PBMCs. J is TRBJ2-2 and V is TRBV20-1; perhaps TRBD2 as D (5 bases). The receptor's source is a human donor with multiple sclerosis. The chain's CDR3 is CSASWTQNTGELFF. For the CDR3, the DNA is TGCAGTGCTAGTTGGACTCAGAACACCGGGGAGCTGTTTTTT.